The 30 T cell receptor beta chains presented below share a single source sample, sequenced in a study of T-cell reconstitution after alpha-beta-depleted transplantation in children. Molecular barcoding with unique molecular identifiers was used for the TCRbeta library. TCRdb re-called the PCR reads with MiXCR, one entry per CDR3 protein. The data contain more than 200,000 distinct CDR3 sequences, around a sixth of them singletons. The material was PBMCs, mostly from graft donor cells, obtained 360 days after TCRalphabeta/CD19-depleted stem cell transplant. These receptors were collected from a male patient aged 2 to 9 who had a stem cell transplant for acute lymphoblastic leukemia, so the T cells may come from the graft donor.

This clonotype was seen repeatedly, ten times or more. The J gene is TRBJ2-5, the V gene TRBV7-2; TRBD2 matches 8 bases. This CDR3 spans 16 amino acids. Germline V gene lookup returns CDR1 SGHTA and CDR2 FQGNSA. V shed 3 bases, J shed 1 base, and the junction held 7 bases outside the gene matches. CDR3 in DNA: TGTGCCAGCAGCTTTGGTAATAGCGGGGCCCAAGAGACCCAGTACTTC. Protein sequence: CASSFGNSGAQETQYF.

This clonotype was detected only a few times. V is TRBV7-9 and J is TRBJ2-2; tentatively, D is TRBD2 (6 bases). The CDR3 extends over 16 amino acids. From germline, CDR1 is SEHNR and CDR2 FQNEAQ (reference sequence). The V end was cut by 5 bases, the J end by 3 bases, with 16 bases between. Here the CDR3 reads CASSPLSGPDTGELFF. The CDR3 bases are TGTGCCAGCAGCCCCCTTAGCGGACCTGACACCGGGGAGCTGTTTTTT.

The CDR3 DNA reads TGTGCCAGCAGCTTAGAGCGGGGGGTGGCCTACGAGCAGTACTTC. Translation gives CASSLERGVAYEQYF. The chain joins TRBV11-2 to TRBJ2-7; 8 bases fit TRBD2. The J segment lost 2 bases and the V segment lost 0 bases, leaving 3 bases of the junction unmatched. In germline, CDR1 is SGHAT, CDR2 FQNNGV. The CDR3 totals 15 residues.

CDR3 sequence: CASSLDASTQYF. Here the CDR3 DNA reads TGTGCCAGCAGCTTAGACGCCTCTACGCAGTATTTT. The chain combines TRBV7-2 with TRBJ2-3; the D is unclear. Trimming pared 1 base from V and 8 bases from J, leaving 7 bases between. The CDR3 is 12 residues long. In germline, CDR1 is SGHTA, CDR2 FQGNSA.

The chain recombines TRBV12-3 or TRBV12-4 with TRBJ2-1, with TRBD2 identical over 10 bases. This CDR3 spans 17 amino acids. After removal of 9 bases from V and 6 bases from J, the junction contained 17 bases not matched to a gene. CDR3: CASHQGLAGELFNEQFF. The CDR3 DNA reads as TGTGCCAGTCACCAAGGGCTAGCGGGGGAGCTCTTCAATGAGCAGTTCTTC.

The V and J genes are TRBV27 and TRBJ2-7; 8 nucleotides match TRBD2. CDR1 is MNHEY and CDR2 is SMNVEV in the germline V gene (reference sequence). V was pared by 4 bases and J by 4 bases, with 9 bases of the junction left unmatched. The CDR3 loop spans 15 amino acids. The CDR3 is CASSSRTSLVYEQYF. CDR3 nucleotides: TGTGCCAGCAGTTCCCGGACTAGCTTGGTTTACGAGCAGTACTTC.

J is TRBJ1-1 and V is TRBV19; D is perhaps TRBD1 (5 bases). Germline assignment: CDR1 LNHDA and CDR2 SQIVND (reference sequence). Deletions cut 5 bases from V and 0 bases from J, with 10 bases between. The CDR3 runs 14 residues. CDR3 sequence: CASSVDTLNTEAFF. In DNA, the CDR3 is TGTGCCAGTAGTGTGGACACGTTGAACACTGAAGCTTTCTTT. The full variable domain, completed using reference TRBV19 and TRBJ1-1, is DGGITQSPKYLFRKEGQNVTLSCEQNLNHDAMYWYRQDPGQGLRLIYYSQIVNDFQKGDIAEGYSVSREKKESFPLTVTSAQKNPTAFYLCASSVDTLNTEAFFGQGTRLTVV.

The V gene is TRBV6-1, the J gene TRBJ2-2; unclear D gene. Germline V CDR1 and CDR2: MNHNS, SASEGT. V was pared by 6 bases and J by 1 base, with 21 bases between. The CDR3 spans 18 residues. CDR3 bases: TGTGCCAGCAGGAGCCCAGGTTCCGGTTTCCGGAACACCGGGGAGCTGTTTTTT. Protein sequence: CASRSPGSGFRNTGELFF.

The chain uses TRBV5-1 and TRBJ2-7; 10 bases are shared with TRBD1. J lost 2 bases, V lost 2 bases, and 1 base had no gene match. Germline V gives CDR1 SGHRS, CDR2 YFSETQ. The CDR3 runs 14 residues. The CDR3 nucleotides read TGCGCCAGCAGCTTAGACAGGGGGCCCTACGAGCAGTACTTC. Translated, it gives CASSLDRGPYEQYF.

The chain combines TRBV4-3 with TRBJ2-2; maybe TRBD2 (6 bases). V was pared by 1 base and J by 1 base, with 13 bases between. The CDR3 length is 17 residues. Germline assignment: CDR1 LGHNA and CDR2 YSLEER. The CDR3 sequence: CASSQASGGENTGELFF. CDR3 nucleotides: TGCGCCAGCAGCCAAGCAAGCGGAGGGGAGAACACCGGGGAGCTGTTTTTT.

J is TRBJ1-1 and V is TRBV7-9, with 7 bases matching TRBD1. The junction had 5 bases not matched to a gene; V was cut back by 5 bases and J by 11 bases. CDR3 length: 11 residues. Germline V gives CDR1 SEHNR, CDR2 FQNEAQ (reference sequence). CDR3 DNA sequence: TGTGCCAGCAGCCCCGGGACAGCCGCTTTCTTT. Encoded protein: CASSPGTAAFF.

A few counts support this clonotype. The chain links TRBV7-2 to TRBJ2-1, with D possibly being TRBD1 (5 bases). Germline V CDR1 and CDR2: SGHTA, FQGNSA. Trimming left V 2 bases short and J 9 bases short, with 11 bases between. The CDR3 extends over 13 amino acids. CDR3 bases: TGTGCCAGCAGCTTAAATCAGGGCGTTGAGCAGTTCTTC. The encoded protein is CASSLNQGVEQFF.

V usage is TRBV9 and J usage is TRBJ1-1, with unresolved D. V was shortened by 4 bases and J by 5 bases, with 12 bases between the two germline ends. This CDR3 region has 13 residues. Germline V gives CDR1 SGDLS, CDR2 YYNGEE. The DNA of the CDR3 is TGTGCCAGCAGCCCCCCGACGTTAACTGAAGCTTTCTTT. Translation gives CASSPPTLTEAFF.

The chain employs TRBV4-3 and TRBJ2-2; the D gene is possibly TRBD2 (6 bases). Germline loops: CDR1 LGHNA, CDR2 YSLEER. V was pared by 2 bases and J by 7 bases, with 11 bases between. The CDR3 totals 14 residues. The CDR3: CASSQFRGIGELFF. For the CDR3, the DNA is TGCGCCAGCAGCCAATTTCGGGGGATCGGGGAGCTGTTTTTT.

The chain uses TRBV20-1 and TRBJ1-5; D may be TRBD1 (5 bases). The germline CDR1 and CDR2 sequences are DFQATT and SNEGSKA (reference sequence). Trimming shortened V by 1 base and J by 0 bases, and 13 bases separated the two germline ends. The length of the CDR3 is 16 residues. CDR3: CSARGVPRDSNQPQHF. The CDR3 DNA reads TGCAGTGCTAGAGGGGTCCCCAGGGATAGCAATCAGCCCCAGCATTTT.

This clonotype appeared a few times. The chain has TRBV11-2 and TRBJ2-7; D is uncertain. Germline V gene data show CDR1 as SGHAT and CDR2 as FQNNGV. Trimming stripped 0 bases from V and 10 bases from J, with 10 bases between. The CDR3 spans 12 residues. The CDR3 DNA is TGTGCCAGCAGCTTAGAACCATTGGTACAGTACTTC. Protein sequence: CASSLEPLVQYF.

There are a few counts of this clonotype. The chain carries TRBV12-3 or TRBV12-4 and TRBJ1-3; no clear D gene. The V gene lost 6 bases and the J gene lost 6 bases, with 18 bases spanning the gap. The CDR3 is made up of 15 amino acids. The CDR3 DNA sequence: TGTGCCAGCAGGATTGGTGGTTTTGGGCAAAACACCATATATTTT. It encodes CASRIGGFGQNTIYF.

The CDR3 coding sequence is TGTGCCAGCAGCCATGACATACTAGCGGGGTCCTACGAGCAGTACTTC. This codes for CASSHDILAGSYEQYF. This rearrangement joins TRBV4-2 to TRBJ2-7, with 10 bases lining up with TRBD2. The CDR3 spans 16 residues. V was pared by 3 bases and J by 1 base, with 6 bases of the junction left unmatched. Germline lookup yields CDR1 LGHNA and CDR2 YNFKEQ.

This clonotype was observed a handful of times. This chain links TRBV6-6 with TRBJ2-1, with 9 bases aligning to TRBD2. J gave up 8 bases and V 7 bases, and 6 bases lay outside the gene matches. This CDR3 has 13 amino acids. Germline V gives CDR1 MNHNY, CDR2 SVGAGI (reference sequence). CDR3 loop: CASTSGRIDEQFF. The CDR3 DNA is TGTGCCAGCACGAGCGGGAGGATTGATGAGCAGTTCTTC.

This clonotype has only a few counts. V is TRBV29-1 and J is TRBJ2-7; either TRBD1 or TRBD2 may supply D (7 bases each). The CDR3 has 13 residues. Looked up from germline, CDR1 is SQVTM and CDR2 is ANQGSEA. With 4 bases removed from V and 4 bases from J, the gap between germline ends came to 14 bases. The CDR3 DNA reads as TGCAGCGTTGGGGCAGGGGGGGAGTACGAGCAGTACTTC. Its translation: CSVGAGGEYEQYF.

In this sample, this clonotype turned up a few times. This rearrangement joins TRBV5-6 to TRBJ2-1, with TRBD2 identical over 9 bases. The junction had 9 bases not matched to a gene; V was cut back by 3 bases and J by 5 bases. In germline, CDR1 is SGHDT, CDR2 YYEEEE. The CDR3 runs 16 residues. The CDR3 here is CASSWPGLANNNEQFF. The CDR3 DNA reads as TGTGCCAGCAGCTGGCCGGGACTAGCAAATAACAATGAGCAGTTCTTC.

This clonotype was seen more than once but under ten times. The gene calls are TRBV5-1 and TRBJ1-4; D may be TRBD1 (6 bases). V lost 0 bases, J lost 15 bases, and 15 bases lay in between. In germline, CDR1 is SGHRS, CDR2 YFSETQ. The CDR3 runs 13 residues. The CDR3 coding sequence is TGCGCCAGCAGCTTGGAGGCGGGGGCAAGTGTGTTTTTT. It is translated as CASSLEAGASVFF.

The table lists this clonotype with a few counts. The chain combines TRBV12-3 or TRBV12-4 with TRBJ2-7; TRBD1 is a possible D gene (5 bases). The CDR3 has 16 amino acids. V dropped 3 bases and J dropped 4 bases, with 19 bases sitting between them. The CDR3 here is CASSLWGSTFFYEQYF. The CDR3 coding sequence is TGTGCCAGCAGTTTGTGGGGCAGTACCTTTTTTTACGAGCAGTACTTC.

This clonotype has only a few counts. The chain joins TRBV29-1 to TRBJ2-3; unclear D gene. V lost 4 bases and J 5 bases, leaving 10 bases between the germline ends. This CDR3 has 12 amino acids. Germline loops: CDR1 SQVTM, CDR2 ANQGSEA. CDR3 DNA sequence: TGCAGCGTTGGGCCCAACCGAGATACGCAGTATTTT. Translated: CSVGPNRDTQYF.

The genes are TRBV6-7 and TRBJ2-3, with TRBD1 identical over 8 bases. TRBV6-7 is an ORF for which the function is uncertain. The CDR3 runs 17 residues. Germline trimming cut 5 bases from V and 2 bases from J; bases unmatched to any gene: 12. The CDR3 coding sequence is TGTGCCAGCAGTCAAAACAGTACAGGGGGTACCACAGATACGCAGTATTTT. Its translation: CASSQNSTGGTTDTQYF.

This clonotype was counted a few times. The rearrangement joins TRBV20-1 to TRBJ1-1, with D tentatively TRBD1 (6 bases). V was trimmed by 0 bases and J by 5 bases, leaving 13 bases between them. Germline values: CDR1 DFQATT, CDR2 SNEGSKA (reference sequence). This CDR3 has 14 amino acids. CDR3 DNA sequence: TGCAGTGCTAGAGATTGGGAGGGGGGGACTGAAGCTTTCTTT. Translating gives CSARDWEGGTEAFF.

CDR3 nucleotides: TGTGCCAGCAGCCGTATTCAGGGGGCATGGGGGGCCAACGTCCTGACTTTC. Protein sequence: CASSRIQGAWGANVLTF. The chain uses TRBV7-9 and TRBJ2-6, with 8 bases matching TRBD1. With V trimmed by 5 bases and J by 4 bases, 10 bases remained unmatched. Per germline, CDR1 SEHNR and CDR2 FQNEAQ (reference sequence). The CDR3 has 17 amino acids.

As DNA, the CDR3 is TGTGCCAGCAGTTACTCGAGTTATGTGCCATGGGATAACACTGAAGCTTTCTTT. Its translation: CASSYSSYVPWDNTEAFF. V and J are TRBV6-5 and TRBJ1-1; no clear D gene. V was trimmed by 0 bases and J by 2 bases, leaving 19 bases between them. Germline V CDR1 and CDR2: MNHEY, SVGAGI. This CDR3 region has 18 residues.

J is TRBJ1-1 and V is TRBV29-1; D is possibly TRBD1 (6 bases). CDR3 size: 13 residues. V dropped 6 bases and J dropped 3 bases, with 14 bases sitting between them. CDR1 is SQVTM, CDR2 ANQGSEA, per germline. CDR3 protein: CSVFIGGHTEAFF. The CDR3 region has the DNA TGCAGCGTCTTCATTGGGGGGCACACTGAAGCTTTCTTT.

This clonotype came up a few times. The rearrangement uses TRBV11-2 and TRBJ2-3; no reliable D call. CDR3 size: 14 residues. With 8 bases removed from V and 5 bases from J, the gap between germline ends came to 17 bases. Germline CDR1 SGHAT, CDR2 FQNNGV. The CDR3 bases are TGTGCCAGCCGGGCCCAAAGCAAAGGAGATACGCAGTATTTT. Protein: CASRAQSKGDTQYF.